These T cell receptor beta chains were read from a single sample in a study of post-analysis software for immune sequencing data. TCRdb re-derived calls from the PCR reads in MiXCR, one entry per CDR3 protein. The data contain some 700,000 distinct CDR3 sequences, over 45% of them seen just once; the ten biggest clones take up around 11%. The specimen sequenced was blood. The source is a girl aged 2 to 10 with multiple sclerosis. Both conserved end residues are trimmed from each CDR3. Not all rows give a size; the values are once, few, many and, for expanded clones, a class.

CDR3 length: 15; clone size: -; J gene: TRBJ1-5; V gene: TRBV27; CDR3 protein: ASSLNRAISSNQPQH
CDR3 length: 15; clone size: -; J gene: TRBJ2-7; V gene: TRBV7-9; CDR3 protein: ASSLARGQGHLHEQY
CDR3 length: 10; clone size: -; J gene: TRBJ2-2; V gene: TRBV2; CDR3 protein: ARGQVAGELF
CDR3 length: 10; clone size: few; J gene: TRBJ2-1; V gene: TRBV29-1; CDR3 protein: SVEYPAREQF
CDR3 length: 14; clone size: few; J gene: TRBJ2-7; V gene: TRBV2; CDR3 protein: ASSEARTGNGYEQY
CDR3 length: 12; clone size: -; J gene: TRBJ2-7; V gene: TRBV15; CDR3 protein: ATSRDLGVAEQY
CDR3 length: 15; clone size: few; J gene: TRBJ2-1; V gene: TRBV5-1; CDR3 protein: ASSLGVSGRGRNEQF
CDR3 length: 18; clone size: -; J gene: TRBJ2-3; V gene: TRBV6-5; CDR3 protein: ASSYSVGGLAGGSTDTQY
CDR3 length: 12; clone size: -; J gene: TRBJ2-1; V gene: TRBV6-4; CDR3 protein: ASSDQGGAGEQF
CDR3 length: 10; clone size: -; J gene: TRBJ2-7; V gene: TRBV18; CDR3 protein: ASPRTVYEQY
CDR3 length: 12; clone size: few; J gene: TRBJ1-5; V gene: TRBV5-1; CDR3 protein: ASSLQPGDQPQH
CDR3 length: 14; clone size: -; J gene: TRBJ1-6; V gene: TRBV20-1; CDR3 protein: SARPDSRSYNSPLH
CDR3 length: 11; clone size: -; J gene: TRBJ2-7; V gene: TRBV5-1; CDR3 protein: ASSLSHRYEQY
CDR3 length: 13; clone size: -; J gene: TRBJ2-1; V gene: TRBV7-3; CDR3 protein: ASSPLAGEVDEQF
CDR3 length: 12; clone size: -; J gene: TRBJ1-2; V gene: TRBV28; CDR3 protein: ASSYGKGAYGYT
CDR3 length: 12; clone size: -; J gene: TRBJ2-7; V gene: TRBV20-1; CDR3 protein: SANRRDNSYEQY
CDR3 length: 10; clone size: -; J gene: TRBJ2-3; V gene: TRBV12-3/TRBV12-4; CDR3 protein: ASSTDRGTQY
CDR3 length: 11; clone size: -; J gene: TRBJ2-5; V gene: TRBV10-3; CDR3 protein: AIGDGPRETQY
CDR3 length: 12; clone size: few; J gene: TRBJ2-3; V gene: TRBV29-1; CDR3 protein: SVAPGTGTDTQY
CDR3 length: 14; clone size: -; J gene: TRBJ2-5; V gene: TRBV6-5; CDR3 protein: ASSYLGGGWEETQY
CDR3 length: 10; clone size: -; J gene: TRBJ2-4; V gene: TRBV28; CDR3 protein: ASSRPSDRWY
CDR3 length: 13; clone size: few; J gene: TRBJ2-3; V gene: TRBV20-1; CDR3 protein: SARDAGANTDTQY
CDR3 length: 13; clone size: few; J gene: TRBJ2-5; V gene: TRBV7-9; CDR3 protein: ASSLAPGLEETQY
CDR3 length: 12; clone size: -; J gene: TRBJ1-5; V gene: TRBV6-6; CDR3 protein: ASRQGVAGQPQH
CDR3 length: 13; clone size: few; J gene: TRBJ2-5; V gene: TRBV7-9; CDR3 protein: ASSLFTSYQETQY
CDR3 length: 11; clone size: few; J gene: TRBJ2-7; V gene: TRBV29-1; CDR3 protein: SVSGTGSYEQY
CDR3 length: 14; clone size: -; J gene: TRBJ2-5; V gene: TRBV18; CDR3 protein: ASSPPGQGPPGTQY
CDR3 length: 12; clone size: -; J gene: TRBJ2-1; V gene: TRBV10-3; CDR3 protein: AINHGDRGGEQF
CDR3 length: 12; clone size: once; J gene: TRBJ2-7; V gene: TRBV2; CDR3 protein: ASTGINTDYEQY